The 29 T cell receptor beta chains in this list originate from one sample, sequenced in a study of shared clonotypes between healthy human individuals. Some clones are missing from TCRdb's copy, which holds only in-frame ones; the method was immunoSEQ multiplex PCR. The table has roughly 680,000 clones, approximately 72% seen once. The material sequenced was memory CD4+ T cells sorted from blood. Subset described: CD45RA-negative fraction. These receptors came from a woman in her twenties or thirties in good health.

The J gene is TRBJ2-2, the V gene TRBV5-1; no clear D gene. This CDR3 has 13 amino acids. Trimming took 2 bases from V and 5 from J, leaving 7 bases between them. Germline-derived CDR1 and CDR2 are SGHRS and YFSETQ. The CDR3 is CASSFTATGELFF. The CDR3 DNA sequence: TGCGCCAGCAGCTTTACCGCAACCGGGGAGCTGTTTTTT.

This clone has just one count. This chain's CDR3 is CASSVTSGSHEQYF. CDR3 DNA sequence: TGTGCCAGCAGCGTAACTAGCGGGAGCCACGAGCAGTACTTC. The chain carries TRBV9 and TRBJ2-7, with TRBD2 matching 11 bases. The germline gives CDR1 SGDLS, CDR2 YYNGEE. The CDR3 contains 14 residues. V lost 1 base and J lost 5; bases outside the gene matches: 2.

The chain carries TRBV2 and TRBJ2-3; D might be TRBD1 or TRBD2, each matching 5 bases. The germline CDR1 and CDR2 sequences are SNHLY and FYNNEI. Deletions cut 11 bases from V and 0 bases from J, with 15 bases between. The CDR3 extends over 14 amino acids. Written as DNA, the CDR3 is TGTGCCGTCACCCCCGGGACCAGCACAGATACGCAGTATTTT. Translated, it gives CAVTPGTSTDTQYF.

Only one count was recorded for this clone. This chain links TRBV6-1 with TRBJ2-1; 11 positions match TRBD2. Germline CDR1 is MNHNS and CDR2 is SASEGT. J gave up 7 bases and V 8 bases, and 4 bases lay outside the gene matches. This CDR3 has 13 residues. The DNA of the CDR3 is TGTGCCAGCGAAACTAGCGGGAGTAATGAGCAGTTCTTC. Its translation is CASETSGSNEQFF.

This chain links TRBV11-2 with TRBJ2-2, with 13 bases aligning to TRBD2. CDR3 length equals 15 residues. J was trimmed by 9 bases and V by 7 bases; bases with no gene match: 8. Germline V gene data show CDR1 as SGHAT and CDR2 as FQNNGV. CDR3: CASTKTSGRYRELFF. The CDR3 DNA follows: TGTGCCAGCACCAAGACTAGCGGGAGGTACCGGGAGCTGTTTTTT.

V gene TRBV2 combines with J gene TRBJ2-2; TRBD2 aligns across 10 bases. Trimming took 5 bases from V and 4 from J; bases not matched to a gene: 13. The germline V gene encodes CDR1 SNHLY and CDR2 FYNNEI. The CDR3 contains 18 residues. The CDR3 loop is CASSPTLAGVLGTGELFF. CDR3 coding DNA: TGTGCCAGCAGTCCCACTCTAGCGGGAGTCCTTGGCACCGGGGAGCTGTTTTTT.

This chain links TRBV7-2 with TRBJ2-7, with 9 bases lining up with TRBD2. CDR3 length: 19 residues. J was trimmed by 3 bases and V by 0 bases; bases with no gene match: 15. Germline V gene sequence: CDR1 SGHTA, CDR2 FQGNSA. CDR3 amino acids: CASSLARGSGSRGYYEQYF. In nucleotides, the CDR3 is TGTGCCAGCAGCTTAGCTCGGGGTAGCGGGAGCCGGGGCTACTACGAGCAGTACTTC.

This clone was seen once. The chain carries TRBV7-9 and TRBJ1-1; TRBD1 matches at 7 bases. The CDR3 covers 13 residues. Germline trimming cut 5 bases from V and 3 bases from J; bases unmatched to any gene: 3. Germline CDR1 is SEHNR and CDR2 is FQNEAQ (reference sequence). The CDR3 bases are TGTGCCAGCAGCGACAGGGACGACACTGAAGCTTTCTTT. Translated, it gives CASSDRDDTEAFF.

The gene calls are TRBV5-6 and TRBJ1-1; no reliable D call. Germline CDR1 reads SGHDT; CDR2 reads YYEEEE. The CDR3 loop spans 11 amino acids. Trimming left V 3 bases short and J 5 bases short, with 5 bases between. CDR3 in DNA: TGTGCCAGCAGCTATCGGACTGAAGCTTTCTTT. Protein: CASSYRTEAFF.

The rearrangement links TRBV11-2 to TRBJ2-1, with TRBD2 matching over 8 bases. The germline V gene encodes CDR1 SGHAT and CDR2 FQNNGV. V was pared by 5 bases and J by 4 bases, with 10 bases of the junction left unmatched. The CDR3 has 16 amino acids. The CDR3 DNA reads TGTGCCAGCAGCCCGAGGGCCAGCGGGAGATACAATGAGCAGTTCTTC. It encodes CASSPRASGRYNEQFF.

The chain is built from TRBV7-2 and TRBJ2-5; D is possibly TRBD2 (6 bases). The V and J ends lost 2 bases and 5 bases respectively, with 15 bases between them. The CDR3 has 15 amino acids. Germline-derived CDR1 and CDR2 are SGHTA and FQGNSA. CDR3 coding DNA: TGTGCCAGCAGCTTAAACTGGGGGGTTGTGGAGACCCAGTACTTC. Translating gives CASSLNWGVVETQYF.

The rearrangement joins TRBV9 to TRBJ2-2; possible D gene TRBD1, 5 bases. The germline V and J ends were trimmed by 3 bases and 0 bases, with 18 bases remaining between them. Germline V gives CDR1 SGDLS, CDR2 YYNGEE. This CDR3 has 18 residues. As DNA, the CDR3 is TGTGCCAGCAGCGCCCGGCTAGGATTAGGGGCGAACACCGGGGAGCTGTTTTTT. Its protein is CASSARLGLGANTGELFF. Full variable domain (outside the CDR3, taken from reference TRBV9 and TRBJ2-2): DSGVTQTPKHLITATGQRVTLRCSPRSGDLSVYWYQQSLDQGLQFLIQYYNGEERAKGNILERFSAQQFPDLHSELNLSSLELGDSALYFCASSARLGLGANTGELFFGEGSRLTVL.

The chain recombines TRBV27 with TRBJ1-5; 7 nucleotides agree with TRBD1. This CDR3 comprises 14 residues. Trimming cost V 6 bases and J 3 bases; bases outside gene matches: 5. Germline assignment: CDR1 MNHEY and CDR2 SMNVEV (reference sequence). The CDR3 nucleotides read TGTGCCAGCAGCGCGGGACAGCTCAATCAGCCCCAGCATTTT. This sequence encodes CASSAGQLNQPQHF.

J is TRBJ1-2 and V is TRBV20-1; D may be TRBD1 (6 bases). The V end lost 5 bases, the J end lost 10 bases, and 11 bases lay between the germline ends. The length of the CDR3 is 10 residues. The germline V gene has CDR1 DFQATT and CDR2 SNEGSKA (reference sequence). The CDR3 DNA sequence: TGCAGTGCTGCCCGGACAGTCTACACCTTC. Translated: CSAARTVYTF.

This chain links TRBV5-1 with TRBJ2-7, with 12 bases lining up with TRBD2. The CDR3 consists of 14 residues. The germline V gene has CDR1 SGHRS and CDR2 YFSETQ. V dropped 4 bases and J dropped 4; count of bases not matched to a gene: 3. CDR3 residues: CASSGGLAGYEQYF. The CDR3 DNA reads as TGCGCCAGCAGCGGGGGACTAGCGGGTTACGAGCAGTACTTC.

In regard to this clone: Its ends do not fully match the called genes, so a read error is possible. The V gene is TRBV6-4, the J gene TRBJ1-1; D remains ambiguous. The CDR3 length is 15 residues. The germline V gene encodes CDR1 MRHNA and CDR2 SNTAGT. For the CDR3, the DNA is TGTGCCAGCAGTTACTCGAATACAGTGAACACTGAAGCTTTCTTT. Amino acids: CASSYSNTVNTEAFF.

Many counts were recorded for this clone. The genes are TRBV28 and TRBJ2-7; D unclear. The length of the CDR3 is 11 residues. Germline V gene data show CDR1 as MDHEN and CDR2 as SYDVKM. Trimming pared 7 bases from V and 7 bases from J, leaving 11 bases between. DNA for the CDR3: TGTGCCAGCAACACCCCTCGGGAGCAGTACTTC. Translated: CASNTPREQYF. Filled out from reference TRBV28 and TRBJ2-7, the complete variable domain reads DVKVTQSSRYLVKRTGEKVFLECVQDMDHENMFWYRQDPGLGLRLIYFSYDVKMKEKGDIPEGYSVSREKKERFSLILESASTNQTSMYLCASNTPREQYFGPGTRLTVT.

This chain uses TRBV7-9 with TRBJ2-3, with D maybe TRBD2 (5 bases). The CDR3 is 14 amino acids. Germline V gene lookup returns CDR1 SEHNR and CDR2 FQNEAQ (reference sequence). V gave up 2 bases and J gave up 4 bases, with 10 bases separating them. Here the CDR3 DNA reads TGTGCCAGCAGCTTAATTACTAGTCCAGATACGCAGTATTTT. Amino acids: CASSLITSPDTQYF.

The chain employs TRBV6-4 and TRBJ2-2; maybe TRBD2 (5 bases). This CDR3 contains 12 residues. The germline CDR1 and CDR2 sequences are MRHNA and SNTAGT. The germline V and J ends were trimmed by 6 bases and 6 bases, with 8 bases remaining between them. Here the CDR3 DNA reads TGTGCCAGCAGAACGGAGGCCGGGGAGCTGTTTTTT. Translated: CASRTEAGELFF.

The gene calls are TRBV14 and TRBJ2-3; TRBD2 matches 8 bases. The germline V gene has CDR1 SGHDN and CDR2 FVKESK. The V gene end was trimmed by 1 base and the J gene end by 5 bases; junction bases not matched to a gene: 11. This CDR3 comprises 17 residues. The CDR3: CASSQGHPGLVRDTQYF. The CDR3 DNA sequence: TGTGCCAGCAGCCAAGGCCACCCGGGACTAGTCAGAGATACGCAGTATTTT. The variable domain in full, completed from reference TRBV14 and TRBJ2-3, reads EAGVTQFPSHSVIEKGQTVTLRCDPISGHDNLYWYRRVMGKEIKFLLHFVKESKQDESGMPNNRFLAERTGGTYSTLKVQPAELEDSGVYFCASSQGHPGLVRDTQYFGPGTRLTVL.

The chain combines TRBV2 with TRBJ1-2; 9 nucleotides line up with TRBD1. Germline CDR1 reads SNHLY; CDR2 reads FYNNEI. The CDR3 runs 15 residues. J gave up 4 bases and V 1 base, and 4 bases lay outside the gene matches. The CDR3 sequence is CASSEGGDRVYGYTF. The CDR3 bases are TGTGCCAGCAGTGAAGGGGGGGACAGGGTCTATGGCTACACCTTC.

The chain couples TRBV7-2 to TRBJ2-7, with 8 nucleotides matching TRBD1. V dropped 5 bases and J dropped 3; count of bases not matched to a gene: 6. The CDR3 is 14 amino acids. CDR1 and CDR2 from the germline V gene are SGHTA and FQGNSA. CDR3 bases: TGTGCCAGCAGCATAGGACAGGGCTACTACGAGCAGTACTTC. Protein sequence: CASSIGQGYYEQYF.

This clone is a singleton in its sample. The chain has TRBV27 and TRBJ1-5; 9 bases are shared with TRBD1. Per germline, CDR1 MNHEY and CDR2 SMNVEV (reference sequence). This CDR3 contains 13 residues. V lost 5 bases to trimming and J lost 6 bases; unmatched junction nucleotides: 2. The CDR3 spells CASSRTGVQPQHF. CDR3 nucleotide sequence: TGTGCCAGCAGTAGGACAGGGGTTCAGCCCCAGCATTTT.

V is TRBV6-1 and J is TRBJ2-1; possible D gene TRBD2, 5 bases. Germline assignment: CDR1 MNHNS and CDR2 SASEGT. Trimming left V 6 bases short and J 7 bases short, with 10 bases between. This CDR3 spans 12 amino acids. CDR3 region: CASRGSANEQFF. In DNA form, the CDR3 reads TGTGCCAGCAGGGGTAGCGCGAATGAGCAGTTCTTC.

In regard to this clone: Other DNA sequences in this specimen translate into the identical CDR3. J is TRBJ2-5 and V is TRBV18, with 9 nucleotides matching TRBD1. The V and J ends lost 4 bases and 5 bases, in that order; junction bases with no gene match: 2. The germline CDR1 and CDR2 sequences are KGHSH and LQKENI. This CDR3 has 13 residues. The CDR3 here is CASSRDRVETQYF. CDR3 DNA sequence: TGTGCCAGCTCACGGGACAGGGTTGAGACCCAGTACTTC.

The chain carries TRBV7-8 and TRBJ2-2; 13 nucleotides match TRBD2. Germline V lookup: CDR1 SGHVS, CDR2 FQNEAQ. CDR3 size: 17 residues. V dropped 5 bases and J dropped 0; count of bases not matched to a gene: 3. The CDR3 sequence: CASSLGTSGANTGELFF. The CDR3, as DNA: TGTGCCAGCAGCCTAGGGACTAGCGGGGCGAACACCGGGGAGCTGTTTTTT.

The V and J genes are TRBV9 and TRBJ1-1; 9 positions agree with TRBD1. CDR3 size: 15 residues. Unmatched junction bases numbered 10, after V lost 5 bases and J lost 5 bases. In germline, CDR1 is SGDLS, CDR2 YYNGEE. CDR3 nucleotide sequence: TGTGCCAGCAGGAGGACAGGGGATTCGGCGACTGAAGCTTTCTTT. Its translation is CASRRTGDSATEAFF.

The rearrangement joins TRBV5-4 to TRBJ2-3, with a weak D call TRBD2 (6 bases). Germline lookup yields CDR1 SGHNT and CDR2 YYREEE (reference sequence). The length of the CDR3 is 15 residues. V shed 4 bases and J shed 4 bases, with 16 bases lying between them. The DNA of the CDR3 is TGTGCCAGCAGCCTGCAACTAGCAGGTTCAGATACGCAGTATTTT. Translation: CASSLQLAGSDTQYF.

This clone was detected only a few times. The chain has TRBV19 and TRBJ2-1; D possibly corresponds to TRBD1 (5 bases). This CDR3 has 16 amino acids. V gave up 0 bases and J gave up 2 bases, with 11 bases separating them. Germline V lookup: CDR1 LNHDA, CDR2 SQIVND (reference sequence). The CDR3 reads CASSIDRAGTYNEQFF. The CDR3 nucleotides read TGTGCCAGTAGTATAGACCGGGCAGGGACCTACAATGAGCAGTTCTTC.